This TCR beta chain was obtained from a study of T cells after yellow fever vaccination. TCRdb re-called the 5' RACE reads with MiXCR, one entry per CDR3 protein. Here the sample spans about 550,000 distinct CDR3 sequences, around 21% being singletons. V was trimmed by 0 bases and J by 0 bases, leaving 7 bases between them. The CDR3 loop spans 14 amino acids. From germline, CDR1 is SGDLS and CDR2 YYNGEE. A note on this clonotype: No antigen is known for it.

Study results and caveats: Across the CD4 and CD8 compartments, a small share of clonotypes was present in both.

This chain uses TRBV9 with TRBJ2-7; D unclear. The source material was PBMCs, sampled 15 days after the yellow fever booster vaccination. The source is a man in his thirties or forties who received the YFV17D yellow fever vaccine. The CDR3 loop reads CASSVDPSSYEQYF. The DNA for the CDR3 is TGTGCCAGCAGCGTAGATCCGAGCTCCTACGAGCAGTACTTC.